The T cell receptor (beta chain) described here comes from a study of identical twins. Template switching (which added a universal primer site) was used, and cDNA carried unique molecular identifiers. One entry per CDR3 protein, called by TCRdb with MiXCR from the 5' RACE reads. The sample carries under 350,000 distinct CDR3 sequences, 8% to 9.5% recorded once. This clonotype was found a few times. Its target is unknown. Study-level points and caveats: There was an excess of low generation probability in the out-of-frame alpha sequences that twins shared. Sharing of beta out-of-frame sequences by twins showed a weaker excess.

Germline CDR1 LNHDA, CDR2 SQIVND (reference sequence). V was pared by 6 bases and J by 4 bases, with 12 bases between. The CDR3 totals 13 residues. These sequences were also reported in another study, on yellow fever vaccine responses in identical twins. That source adds: Twins' vaccine T cell responses reportedly seemed partly convergent and partly personalized.

This chain connects TRBV19 to TRBJ1-2; D might be TRBD1 (6 bases). This sequence was found in a woman under 30 in good health. The source material was CD8+ T cells sorted from blood. CDR3 region: CASSLQGGYGYTF. In DNA form, the CDR3 reads TGTGCCAGTAGCTTACAGGGAGGCTATGGCTACACCTTC.